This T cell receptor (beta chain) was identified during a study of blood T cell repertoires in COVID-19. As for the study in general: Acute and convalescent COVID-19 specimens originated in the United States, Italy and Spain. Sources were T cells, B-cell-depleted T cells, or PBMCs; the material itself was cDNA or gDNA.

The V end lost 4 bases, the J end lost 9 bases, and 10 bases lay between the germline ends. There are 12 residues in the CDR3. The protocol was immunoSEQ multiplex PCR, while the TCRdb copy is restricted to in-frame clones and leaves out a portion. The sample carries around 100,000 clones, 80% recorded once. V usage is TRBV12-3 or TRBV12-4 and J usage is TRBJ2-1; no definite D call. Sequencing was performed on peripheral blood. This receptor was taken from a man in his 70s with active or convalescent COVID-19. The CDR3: CASSSFFGEQFF. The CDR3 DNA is TGTGCCAGCAGTTCTTTTTTCGGTGAGCAGTTCTTC.